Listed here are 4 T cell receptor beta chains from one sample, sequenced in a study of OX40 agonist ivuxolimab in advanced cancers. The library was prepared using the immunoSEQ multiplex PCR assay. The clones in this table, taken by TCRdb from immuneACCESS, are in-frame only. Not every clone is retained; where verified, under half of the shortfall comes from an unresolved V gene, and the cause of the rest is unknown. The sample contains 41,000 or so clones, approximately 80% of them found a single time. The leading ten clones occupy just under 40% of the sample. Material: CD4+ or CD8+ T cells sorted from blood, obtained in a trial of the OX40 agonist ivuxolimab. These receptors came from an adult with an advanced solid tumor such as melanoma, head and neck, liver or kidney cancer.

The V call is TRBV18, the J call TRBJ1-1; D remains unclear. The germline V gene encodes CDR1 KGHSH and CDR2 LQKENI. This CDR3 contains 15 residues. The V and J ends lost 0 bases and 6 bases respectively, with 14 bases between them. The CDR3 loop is CASSPPQTRAAEAFF. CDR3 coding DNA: TGTGCCAGCTCACCACCTCAAACGAGGGCCGCTGAAGCTTTCTTT.

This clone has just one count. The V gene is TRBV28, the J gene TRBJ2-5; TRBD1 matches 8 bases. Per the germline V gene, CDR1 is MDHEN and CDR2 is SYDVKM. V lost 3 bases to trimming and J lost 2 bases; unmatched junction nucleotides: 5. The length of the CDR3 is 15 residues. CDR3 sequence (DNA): TGTGCCAGCAGTTTGGCAGGGGGCCGACAAGAGACCCAGTACTTC. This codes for CASSLAGGRQETQYF.

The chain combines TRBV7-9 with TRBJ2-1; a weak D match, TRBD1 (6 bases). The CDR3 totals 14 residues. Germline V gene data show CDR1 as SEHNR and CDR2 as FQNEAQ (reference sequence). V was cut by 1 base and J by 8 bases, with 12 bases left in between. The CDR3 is CASSLGSQGDEQFF. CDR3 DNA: TGTGCCAGCAGCTTAGGTTCACAGGGCGATGAGCAGTTCTTC.

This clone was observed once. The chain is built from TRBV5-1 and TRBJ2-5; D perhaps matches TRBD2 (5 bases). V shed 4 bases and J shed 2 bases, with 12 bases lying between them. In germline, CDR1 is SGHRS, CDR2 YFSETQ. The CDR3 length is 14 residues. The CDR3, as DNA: TGCGCCAGCAGCCCCCGGGGAGAACAAGAGACCCAGTACTTC. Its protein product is CASSPRGEQETQYF.